This T cell receptor (beta chain) was captured in a study of tumor and adjacent non-tumor tissue in lung cancer. Study in general: Histology: under 15 adenocarcinoma, a couple of squamous cell carcinoma, 1 small cell lung cancer.

Overall study results and limits: Higher tumor TCR diversity was associated with shorter survival. Tumor tissue had significantly higher TCR diversity than normal lung.

Three rounds of nested PCR, following a modified ARM-PCR protocol, produced the TCRbeta library. TCRdb fed the multiplex PCR reads into MiXCR, producing one record per CDR3 protein. The repertoire holds 200,000 to 250,000 distinct CDR3 sequences, with 60% to 85% as singletons. Comment on this clonotype: What it binds is unknown.

RNA was extracted from bulk tissue without any cell sorting. Newly diagnosed lung cancer patients had thoracic surgery in China, August–late 2014, without prior chemotherapy. Sequenced: lung tumor tissue. This TCR was sampled from a man aged 55-75 years with non-small cell lung cancer.

The CDR3 sequence is CSTKGDRASTEQYF. In nucleotides, the CDR3 is TGCAGCACAAAAGGGGACAGGGCGTCGACTGAGCAGTACTTC. The rearrangement uses TRBV29-1 and TRBJ2-7, with 9 bases identical to TRBD1. The CDR3 covers 14 residues. J lost 7 bases, V lost 8 bases, and 15 bases had no gene match. Germline-derived CDR1 and CDR2 are SQVTM and ANQGSEA.